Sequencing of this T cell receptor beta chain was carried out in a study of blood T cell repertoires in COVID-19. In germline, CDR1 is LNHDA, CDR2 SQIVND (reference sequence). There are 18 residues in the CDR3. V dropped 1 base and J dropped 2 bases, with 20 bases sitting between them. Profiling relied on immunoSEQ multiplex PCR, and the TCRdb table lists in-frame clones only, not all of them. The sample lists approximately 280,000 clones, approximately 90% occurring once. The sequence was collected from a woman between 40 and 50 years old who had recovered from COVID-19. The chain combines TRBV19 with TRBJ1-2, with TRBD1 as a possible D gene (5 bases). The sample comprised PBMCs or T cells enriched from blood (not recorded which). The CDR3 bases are TGTGCCAGTAGTATAGTGGGTCCGGACACACATATCAACTATGGCTACACCTTC. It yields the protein CASSIVGPDTHINYGYTF.